The 20 T cell receptor beta chains below come from one sample, sequenced in a study of T cell responses to AZD1222 COVID-19 vaccine. Profiling relied on immunoSEQ multiplex PCR, and the TCRdb table lists in-frame clones only, not all of them. The sample lists 55,000 to 85,000 clones; around 84% were seen once. Source: peripheral blood, taken on day 0 of AZD1222 vaccination. The receptors were sampled from an adult in good health.

This clone has just one count. This chain uses TRBV6-5 with TRBJ2-7, with D perhaps TRBD2 (5 bases). This CDR3 spans 16 amino acids. Germline-derived CDR1 and CDR2 are MNHEY and SVGAGI. The V gene lost 0 bases and the J gene lost 7 bases, with 19 bases spanning the gap. For the CDR3, the DNA is TGTGCCAGCAGTTACTCTCGGGCGGACGGGAAAGATGAGCAGTACTTC. Its protein product is CASSYSRADGKDEQYF.

The rearrangement uses TRBV10-3 and TRBJ1-1; the D gene is possibly TRBD1 (5 bases). This CDR3 is built from 16 residues. Germline lookup yields CDR1 ENHRY and CDR2 SYGVKD. Trimming pared 3 bases from V and 0 bases from J, leaving 14 bases between. The CDR3 protein is CAISDREIVMNTEAFF. In nucleotides, the CDR3 is TGTGCCATCAGTGACAGGGAGATCGTCATGAACACTGAAGCTTTCTTT.

This clone showed up just a few times. The chain couples TRBV6-5 to TRBJ2-3, with TRBD2 as a possible D gene (5 bases). The CDR3 sequence is 16 residues long. V was cut by 0 bases and J by 3 bases, with 13 bases left in between. Germline V gene lookup returns CDR1 MNHEY and CDR2 SVGAGI. DNA of the CDR3: TGTGCCAGCAGTTACTCGACGGGTCGGGGAACAGATACGCAGTATTTT. This translates into CASSYSTGRGTDTQYF.

This chain connects TRBV10-3 to TRBJ1-5; TRBD1 is a possible D gene (5 bases). Trimming pared 6 bases from V and 0 bases from J, leaving 9 bases between. This CDR3 is built from 14 residues. CDR1 is ENHRY and CDR2 is SYGVKD in the germline V gene. The CDR3 region is CAISQDISNQPQHF. The CDR3 nucleotides are TGTGCCATCAGCCAGGACATTAGCAATCAGCCCCAGCATTTT.

The V gene is TRBV7-9, the J gene TRBJ2-1, with 7 bases fitting TRBD1. The CDR3 has 16 amino acids. CDR1 is SEHNR and CDR2 is FQNEAQ in the germline V gene (reference sequence). Germline trimming cut 0 bases from V and 6 bases from J; bases unmatched to any gene: 8. The CDR3 protein is CASSLATGAISNEQFF. DNA of the CDR3: TGTGCCAGCAGCTTAGCCACAGGGGCCATATCCAATGAGCAGTTCTTC.

V usage is TRBV4-1 and J usage is TRBJ1-1; D uncertain. The ends were cut back, 0 bases at V and 2 bases at J, with 7 bases in the middle. CDR3 length equals 14 residues. The germline gives CDR1 MGHRA, CDR2 YSYEKL. In nucleotides, the CDR3 is TGCGCCAGCAGCCAAGAGGTCTATAACACTGAAGCTTTCTTT. Its translation is CASSQEVYNTEAFF.

This chain connects TRBV30 to TRBJ2-7; D perhaps matches TRBD1 (5 bases). Per the germline V gene, CDR1 is GTSNPN and CDR2 is SVGIG (reference sequence). V was clipped by 2 bases and J by 0 bases, with 11 bases between them. The CDR3 consists of 14 residues. The CDR3 spells CAWSRGISSYEQYF. The CDR3 DNA follows: TGTGCCTGGAGTAGGGGCATTAGCTCCTACGAGCAGTACTTC.

The chain recombines TRBV5-5 with TRBJ2-7, with D possibly matching TRBD2 (5 bases). V was trimmed by 0 bases and J by 0 bases, leaving 10 bases between them. The CDR3 extends over 15 amino acids. Germline-derived CDR1 and CDR2 are SGHKS and YYEKEE (reference sequence). CDR3 sequence reads: CASSLAADFSYEQYF. Here the CDR3 DNA reads TGTGCCAGCAGCTTGGCGGCGGACTTCTCCTACGAGCAGTACTTC.

This clone was observed a handful of times. CDR3 region: CASSLGGAGGIDTQYF. DNA of the CDR3: TGTGCCAGCAGCTTAGGAGGTGCGGGGGGTATAGATACGCAGTATTTT. This chain joins TRBV7-9 and TRBJ2-3; 8 bases match TRBD2. Germline lookup yields CDR1 SEHNR and CDR2 FQNEAQ (reference sequence). The CDR3 contains 16 residues. The V gene end was trimmed by 1 base and the J gene end by 5 bases; junction bases not matched to a gene: 8.

The chain employs TRBV7-2 and TRBJ1-1; tentatively, D is TRBD1 (6 bases). The CDR3 is made up of 14 amino acids. Germline lookup yields CDR1 SGHTA and CDR2 FQGNSA. The V end lost 2 bases, the J end lost 7 bases, and 14 bases lay between the germline ends. The CDR3: CASSLNQGQGEAFF. CDR3 DNA: TGTGCCAGCAGCTTAAATCAGGGGCAGGGTGAAGCTTTCTTT.

The rearrangement links TRBV7-6 to TRBJ2-7, with D hard to call. CDR3 length equals 13 residues. Trimming took 5 bases from V and 3 from J, leaving 11 bases between them. Looked up from germline, CDR1 is SGHVS and CDR2 is FNYEAQ. The CDR3 is CASSPEADYEQYF. CDR3 in DNA: TGTGCCAGCAGCCCCGAAGCAGACTACGAGCAGTACTTC. The full variable domain, completed using reference TRBV7-6 and TRBJ2-7, is GAGVSQSPRYKVTKRGQDVALRCDPISGHVSLYWYRQALGQGPEFLTYFNYEAQQDKSGLPNDRFSAERPEGSISTLTIQRTEQRDSAMYRCASSPEADYEQYFGPGTRLTVT.

The chain is built from TRBV2 and TRBJ2-5; 10 positions match TRBD2. CDR3 size: 14 residues. CDR1 is SNHLY, CDR2 FYNNEI, per germline. V shed 4 bases, J shed 5 bases, and the junction held 4 bases outside the gene matches. CDR3 region: CASSGGLAEETQYF. The DNA for the CDR3 is TGTGCCAGCAGTGGAGGACTAGCGGAGGAGACCCAGTACTTC.

This chain connects TRBV28 to TRBJ1-5; possibly TRBD1 for D (5 bases). Germline V lookup: CDR1 MDHEN, CDR2 SYDVKM. Trimming removed 6 bases from V and 3 bases from J, with 15 bases in between. This CDR3 has 15 amino acids. The CDR3 nucleotides read TGTGCCAGCAGGTTCCGGGGCATATACAATCAGCCCCAGCATTTT. Its protein is CASRFRGIYNQPQHF. Based on the CDR3 plus reference TRBV28 and TRBJ1-5, the full variable domain is DVKVTQSSRYLVKRTGEKVFLECVQDMDHENMFWYRQDPGLGLRLIYFSYDVKMKEKGDIPEGYSVSREKKERFSLILESASTNQTSMYLCASRFRGIYNQPQHFGDGTRLSIL.

This clone was seen only a few times. This chain connects TRBV11-2 to TRBJ1-2; unclear D gene. Trimming removed 2 bases at V and 5 bases at J, with 9 bases between. The CDR3 runs 13 residues. The germline CDR1 and CDR2 sequences are SGHAT and FQNNGV. CDR3 in DNA: TGTGCCAGCAGCTTAACCACAGCATATGGCTACACCTTC. It yields the protein CASSLTTAYGYTF.

This clone was recorded a few times. The chain has TRBV2 and TRBJ2-5, with D perhaps TRBD1 (9 bases). The CDR3 is made up of 15 amino acids. Germline V gene sequence: CDR1 SNHLY, CDR2 FYNNEI. V lost 6 bases and J lost 5, with 19 bases in between. This CDR3 is CASSPSGGTGETQYF. The DNA of the CDR3 is TGTGCCAGCAGCCCCTCGGGGGGGACAGGGGAGACCCAGTACTTC.

This chain uses TRBV2 with TRBJ1-6; 9 positions agree with TRBD1. J lost 9 bases, V lost 4 bases, and 7 bases had no gene match. The V gene's germline CDR1 is SNHLY and CDR2 FYNNEI. There are 15 residues in the CDR3. CDR3 in DNA: TGTGCCAGCAGTGTGGGACAGGGAGTAAGTTCACCCCTCCACTTT. This gives the protein CASSVGQGVSSPLHF.

This chain uses TRBV28 with TRBJ1-5; D uncertain. The germline V gene encodes CDR1 MDHEN and CDR2 SYDVKM. V lost 6 bases, J lost 2 bases, and 14 bases lay in between. The CDR3 consists of 15 residues. In DNA form, the CDR3 reads TGTGCCAGCAGGACCCTCGAGAGTGGCAATCAGCCCCAGCATTTT. It translates to CASRTLESGNQPQHF.

The chain recombines TRBV28 with TRBJ1-6; D is possibly TRBD1 (6 bases). V lost 4 bases and J lost 6, with 19 bases in between. The CDR3 contains 17 residues. Germline-derived CDR1 and CDR2 are MDHEN and SYDVKM. CDR3 DNA sequence: TGTGCCAGCAGTTCCCGCCCCATGACAGGTTTTAATTCACCCCTCCACTTT. It encodes CASSSRPMTGFNSPLHF.

This chain links TRBV5-1 with TRBJ2-3, with 11 bases matching TRBD2. This CDR3 is 17 amino acids long. Trimming removed 2 bases from V and 7 bases from J; junction bases left unmatched: 12. Germline V lookup: CDR1 SGHRS, CDR2 YFSETQ. CDR3 sequence (DNA): TGCGCCAGCAGCTTCACCGGATCTAGCGGGGGGTCAAATACGCAGTATTTT. Protein product: CASSFTGSSGGSNTQYF.

This rearrangement joins TRBV30 to TRBJ1-6, with 9 bases aligning to TRBD1. The V segment lost 3 bases and the J segment 10 bases; nucleotides outside the gene matches: 13. Looked up from germline, CDR1 is GTSNPN and CDR2 is SVGIG (reference sequence). The CDR3 totals 16 residues. CDR3 nucleotides: TGTGCCTGGAGCCCCACAAGATACAGGGGGCGATCACCCCTCCACTTT. It yields the protein CAWSPTRYRGRSPLHF.